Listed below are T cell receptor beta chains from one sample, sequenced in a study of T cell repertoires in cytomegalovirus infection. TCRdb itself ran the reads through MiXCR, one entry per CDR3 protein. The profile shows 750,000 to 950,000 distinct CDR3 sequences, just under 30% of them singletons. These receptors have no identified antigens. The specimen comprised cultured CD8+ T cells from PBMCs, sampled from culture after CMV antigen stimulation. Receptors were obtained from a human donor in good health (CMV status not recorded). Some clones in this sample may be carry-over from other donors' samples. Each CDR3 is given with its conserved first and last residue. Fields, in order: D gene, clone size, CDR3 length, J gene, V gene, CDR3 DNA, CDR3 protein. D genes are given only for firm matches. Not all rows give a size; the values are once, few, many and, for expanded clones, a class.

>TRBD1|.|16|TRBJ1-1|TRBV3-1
TGTGCCAGCAGCATATGGGACAGGTACGAAGGCACTGAAGCTTTCTTT
CASSIWDRYEGTEAFF
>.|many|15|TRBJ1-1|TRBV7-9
TGTGCCAGCATCCCCGAGGGGGACCTAAACACTGAAGCTTTCTTT
CASIPEGDLNTEAFF
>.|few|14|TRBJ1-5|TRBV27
TGTGCCAGCAGTTTCGGGCAGGAGAATCAGCCCCAGCATTTT
CASSFGQENQPQHF
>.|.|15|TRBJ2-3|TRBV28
TGTGCCAGCAGTCCTCGAACACCTTTCACAGATACGCAGTATTTT
CASSPRTPFTDTQYF
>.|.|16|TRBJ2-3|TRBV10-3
TGTGCCATCAGTGAGTCTTACGAGGCTAGCACAGATACGCAGTATTTT
CAISESYEASTDTQYF
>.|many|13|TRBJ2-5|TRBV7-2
TGTGCCAGCACCTACCGAGAGGGGAAGGCACAGTACTTC
CASTYREGKAQYF
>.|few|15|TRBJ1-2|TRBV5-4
TGTGCCAGCAGCCAGCCCGGGGGGTTGGCTTATGGCTACACCTTC
CASSQPGGLAYGYTF
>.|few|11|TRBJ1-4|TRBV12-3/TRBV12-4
TGTGCCAGCAGTCCACAGCAGGAACTGTTTTTT
CASSPQQELFF
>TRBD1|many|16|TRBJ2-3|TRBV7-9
TGTGCCAGCAGCTCCCGGGACAGGGGGCGGACAGATACGCAGTATTTT
CASSSRDRGRTDTQYF
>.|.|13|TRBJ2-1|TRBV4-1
TGCGCCAGCAGCCAAGATTTAAGCAGGGAGAAGTTCTTC
CASSQDLSREKFF
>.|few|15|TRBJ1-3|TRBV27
TGTGCCAGCAGTTTGGATCAATCCTCTGGAAACACCATATATTTT
CASSLDQSSGNTIYF
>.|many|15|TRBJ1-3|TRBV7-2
TGTGCCAGCAGCCAGGACTCTATATCTGGAAACACCATATATTTT
CASSQDSISGNTIYF
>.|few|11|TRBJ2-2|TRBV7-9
TGTGCCAGCACCCCGGCCGGGGAGCTGTTTTTT
CASTPAGELFF
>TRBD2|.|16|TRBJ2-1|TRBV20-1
TGCAGTGCTAGAGAAGTGAGGCGGGGGGGCCTCGATGAGCAGTTCTTC
CSAREVRRGGLDEQFF
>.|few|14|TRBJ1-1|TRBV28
TGTGCCAGCAGTTTGATGGGGGCGAACACTGAAGCTTTCTTT
CASSLMGANTEAFF
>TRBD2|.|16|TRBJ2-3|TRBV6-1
TGTGCCAGCAGCTCAGACTGGCGGGGGGTCACAGATACGCAGTATTTT
CASSSDWRGVTDTQYF
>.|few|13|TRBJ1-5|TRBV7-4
TGTGCCAGCAGCTTAAAGGCCGCGGGGCCCCAGCATTTT
CASSLKAAGPQHF
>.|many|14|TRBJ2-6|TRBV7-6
TGTGCCAGCAGCCGGGAGCCTGGGGCCAACGTCCTGACTTTC
CASSREPGANVLTF
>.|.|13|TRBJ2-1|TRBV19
TGTGCCAGTAGTAAGGGGGAGATTTGGCGTCCGTTCTTC
CASSKGEIWRPFF
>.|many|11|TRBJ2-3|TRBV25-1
TGTGCCAGCCGGGGAGCAGATACGCAGTATTTT
CASRGADTQYF
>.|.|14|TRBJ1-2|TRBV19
TGTGCCAGTAGTATTGCCCCGTCGGCCTATGGCTACACCTTC
CASSIAPSAYGYTF
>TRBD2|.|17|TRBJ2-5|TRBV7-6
TGTGCCAGCAGCTTACGGGAAAGCGGGGGGGCCGGGGAGACCCAGTACTTC
CASSLRESGGAGETQYF
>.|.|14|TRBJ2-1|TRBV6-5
TGTGCCAGCAGACTTGACAGGGAGGCTGGTGAGCAGTTCTTC
CASRLDREAGEQFF
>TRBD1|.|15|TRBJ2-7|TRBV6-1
TGTGCCAGCTCGCCGGGACAGGGGCTCTCCTACGAGCAGTACTTC
CASSPGQGLSYEQYF
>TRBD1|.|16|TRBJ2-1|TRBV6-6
TGTGCCAGCAGTCGGACAGGGGAAAGGGCATACAATGAGCAGTTCTTC
CASSRTGERAYNEQFF
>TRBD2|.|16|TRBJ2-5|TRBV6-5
TGTGCCAGCAGTCCACCCCCGTGGAGCGGGGCAGAGACCCAGTACTTC
CASSPPPWSGAETQYF
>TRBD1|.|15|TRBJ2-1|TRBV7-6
TGTGCCAGCAGCTCCGTGGGACAGGTGGTCAATGAGCAGTTCTTC
CASSSVGQVVNEQFF
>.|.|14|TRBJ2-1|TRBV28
TGTGCCAGCACCCCCCGCGGCCAACTCAAAGAGCAGTTCTTC
CASTPRGQLKEQFF
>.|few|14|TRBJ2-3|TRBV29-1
TGCAGCGTACTCGGACAGACTACCCCAGATACGCAGTATTTT
CSVLGQTTPDTQYF
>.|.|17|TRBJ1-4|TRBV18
TGTGCCAGCTCACCATTTGGGGCGTTTCAGGAGAGTGAAAAACTGTTTTTT
CASSPFGAFQESEKLFF
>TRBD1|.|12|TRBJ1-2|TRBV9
TGTGCCAGCAGCAACGACAGGGGAGGCTACACCTTC
CASSNDRGGYTF
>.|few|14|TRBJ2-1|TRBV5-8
TGTGCCAGCAGCTTGGGGGGGATCGGGAATGAGCAGTTCTTC
CASSLGGIGNEQFF
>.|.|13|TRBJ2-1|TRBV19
TGTGCCAGTAGTATACCCGGGTACAATGAGCAGTTCTTC
CASSIPGYNEQFF
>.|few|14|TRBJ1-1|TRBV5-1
TGCGCCAGCAGCCCACGGGGGCCGGGCACTGAAGCTTTCTTT
CASSPRGPGTEAFF
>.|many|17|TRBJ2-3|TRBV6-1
TGTGCCAGCAGTGAAGCGCAGATGGGAATCGGGGCAGATACGCAGTATTTT
CASSEAQMGIGADTQYF
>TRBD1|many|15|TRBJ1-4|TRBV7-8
TGTGCCAGCAGCGCTCGGACAGGGGCTAATGAAAAACTGTTTTTT
CASSARTGANEKLFF
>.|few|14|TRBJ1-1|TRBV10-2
TGCGCCAGCAGTGAGTCGATGGCCCTAAGGGAAGCTTTCTTT
CASSESMALREAFF
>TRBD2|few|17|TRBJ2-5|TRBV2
TGTGCCATCGGTTTGAGACAGCGGGGGGTTGTGAGGGAGACCCAGTACTTC
CAIGLRQRGVVRETQYF
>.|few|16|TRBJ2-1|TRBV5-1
TGCGCCAGCCAGGTATGGCCGACAGGCCCCTACAATGAGCAGTTCTTC
CASQVWPTGPYNEQFF
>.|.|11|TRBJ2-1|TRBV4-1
TGCGCCACCTTAGACAGAAATGAGCAGTTCTTC
CATLDRNEQFF
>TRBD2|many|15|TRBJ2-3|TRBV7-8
TGTGCCAGCAGCTATACGGGGGGGTGGACAGATACGCAGTATTTT
CASSYTGGWTDTQYF
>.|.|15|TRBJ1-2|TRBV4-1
TGCGCCAGCAGCCAAGAGCCAGGGACCAACTATGGCTACACCTTC
CASSQEPGTNYGYTF
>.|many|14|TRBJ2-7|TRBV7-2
TGTGCCAGCAGCTTAGACACGGCAACCTACGAGCAGTACTTC
CASSLDTATYEQYF
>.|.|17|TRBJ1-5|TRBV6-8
TGTGCCAGCAGTTACTGGCCAGGAAATTATAGCAATCAGCCCCAGCATTTT
CASSYWPGNYSNQPQHF
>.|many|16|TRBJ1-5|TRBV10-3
TGTGCCATCAGTGGAGGGAGATCAGGGGTCAATCAGCCCCAGCATTTT
CAISGGRSGVNQPQHF
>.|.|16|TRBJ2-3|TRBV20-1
TGCAGTGCTAGAGATATGCCGGGGGGCCCGACAGATACGCAGTATTTT
CSARDMPGGPTDTQYF
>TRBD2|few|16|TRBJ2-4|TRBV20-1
TGCAGTGCTTTTCGGACTAGCGGGGTAGCCAAAAACATTCAGTACTTC
CSAFRTSGVAKNIQYF
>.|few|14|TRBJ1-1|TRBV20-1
TGCAGTGCTAGAGATCAGAAGGCATCCACTGAAGCTTTCTTT
CSARDQKASTEAFF
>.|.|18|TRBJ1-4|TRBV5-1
TGCGCCAGCAGCTCCCCTTTTCAAGCAGGGGCAACTAATGAAAAACTGTTTTTT
CASSSPFQAGATNEKLFF